The next 29 T cell receptor beta chains were all read from a single sample in a study of breast tumors, draining lymph nodes, adjacent tissues. Samples came from axillary lymph nodes draining the breast cancer. TCRdb reprocessed the multiplex PCR reads via MiXCR and lists one record per CDR3 protein. The data contain tens of thousands of distinct CDR3 sequences, roughly 29% of them seen just once; the ten biggest clones take up roughly 8.1%. Material: axillary lymph node tissue. The receptors here all came from a female donor with breast cancer. Some clones in this sample may be carry-over from other donors' samples.

This clonotype was seen only a few times. This could be a read error, since a much larger clone is one nucleotide away. The J gene is TRBJ2-1, the V gene TRBV7-2; D might be TRBD1 (5 bases). CDR1 and CDR2 from the germline V gene are SGHTA and FQGNSA. This CDR3 has 15 amino acids. The CDR3 bases are TGTGCCAGCAGTCCGCCTTGCAGGGTAAACAATGAGCAGCTCTTC. It translates to CASSPPCRVNNEQLF.

Notes on this clonotype: A much larger clonotype is one base distant, so this may be a read error. Since no conserved phenylalanine or tryptophan closes the CDR3, a read error is the likely cause. The CDR3 loop reads CASRNLQNTEAFL. In DNA form, the CDR3 reads TGCGCCAGCAGGAATTTACAGAACACTGAAGCTTTCCTT. The chain couples TRBV5-1 to TRBJ1-1; unclear D gene. V dropped 5 bases and J dropped 1 base, with 9 bases sitting between them. Germline V gene sequence: CDR1 SGHRS, CDR2 YFSETQ. CDR3 length equals 13 residues.

This clonotype was seen ten or more times. The J gene is TRBJ2-3, the V gene TRBV4-1; TRBD2 agrees at 9 bases. Trimming took 0 bases from V and 0 from J; bases not matched to a gene: 4. This CDR3 comprises 17 residues. The germline CDR1 and CDR2 sequences are MGHRA and YSYEKL. The CDR3 sequence is CASSQDASGISTDTQYF. The CDR3 DNA reads TGCGCCAGCAGCCAAGATGCTAGCGGGATAAGCACAGATACGCAGTATTTT.

This clonotype was seen many times. This chain uses TRBV6-6 with TRBJ1-6; a possible D gene is TRBD1 (5 bases). V was shortened by 0 bases and J by 9 bases, with 12 bases between the two germline ends. Germline assignment: CDR1 MNHNY and CDR2 SVGAGI (reference sequence). This CDR3 has 15 residues. The CDR3 bases are TGTGCCAGCAGTTACTCGTCGGGGGGGTTTTCACCCCTCCACTTT. This sequence encodes CASSYSSGGFSPLHF.

This clonotype was counted at least ten times. V is TRBV5-5 and J is TRBJ1-5; a weak D match, TRBD1 (6 bases). The CDR3 totals 16 residues. V lost 0 bases, J lost 1 base, and 11 bases lay in between. CDR1 and CDR2 (germline): SGHKS, YYEKEE (reference sequence). CDR3 in DNA: TGTGCCAGCAGCTTGGGGGGGGCGCGGAGCAATCAGCCCCAGCATTTT. Residues: CASSLGGARSNQPQHF.

The sample holds many counts of this clonotype. The rearrangement uses TRBV7-9 and TRBJ2-1; TRBD2 aligns across 9 bases. This CDR3 spans 16 amino acids. The junction had 10 bases not matched to a gene; V was cut back by 6 bases and J by 4 bases. CDR1 is SEHNR and CDR2 is FQNEAQ in the germline V gene (reference sequence). The CDR3 reads CASRQGGTSRYNEQFF. The CDR3 DNA reads as TGTGCCAGCAGACAAGGTGGGACTAGCAGATACAATGAGCAGTTCTTC.

Ten or more counts support this clonotype. This chain joins TRBV12-3 or TRBV12-4 and TRBJ2-5, with a possible D match to TRBD2 (6 bases). The CDR3 is made up of 14 amino acids. The V end lost 6 bases, the J end lost 2 bases, and 13 bases lay between the germline ends. The CDR3 reads CASSSSGTQETQYF. CDR3 DNA sequence: TGTGCCAGCAGCAGTAGCGGAACACAAGAGACCCAGTACTTC.

This clonotype showed up many times. The V gene is TRBV4-1, the J gene TRBJ2-7; 9 bases fit TRBD1. This CDR3 has 16 residues. The germline CDR1 and CDR2 sequences are MGHRA and YSYEKL. Trimming at V came to 3 bases and at J to 1 base, leaving 7 bases not matched to a gene. Here the CDR3 DNA reads TGCGCCAGCAGCCAGGGATCCGGGACAGGGTCCTACGAGCAGTACTTC. This encodes CASSQGSGTGSYEQYF.

J is TRBJ2-1 and V is TRBV4-1; a possible D gene is TRBD2 (6 bases). This CDR3 has 17 residues. Trimming cost V 3 bases and J 8 bases, with 23 bases left between them. In germline, CDR1 is MGHRA, CDR2 YSYEKL. CDR3 residues: CASSHLIDGGVDDEQFF. In DNA, the CDR3 is TGCGCCAGCAGCCACCTCATCGACGGGGGAGTTGACGATGAGCAGTTCTTC.

About this clonotype: The conserved closing phenylalanine or tryptophan is absent in this CDR3, likely reflecting a read error. The DNA is omitted, as the CDR3 cannot be located on it reliably, and the CDR3 follows TCRdb's listing. The chain couples TRBV5-1 to TRBJ2-5; the DNA was not compared with TRBD1, the D call given in the table. Germline CDR1 is SGHRS and CDR2 is YFSETQ. The CDR3 has 16 amino acids, counting both end residues. Here the CDR3 reads CASSLIRGDSPLHFAN.

This clonotype was seen many times. CDR3 sequence (DNA): TGTGCCAGCAGCCAAGTTAAGGCCGGGGAGCTGTTTTTT. This sequence encodes CASSQVKAGELFF. The chain has TRBV3-1 and TRBJ2-2; D unclear. Trimming cost V 1 base and J 6 bases, with 6 bases left between them. This CDR3 contains 13 residues. Germline-derived CDR1 and CDR2 are LGHDT and YNNKEL (reference sequence).

This chain links TRBV12-3 or TRBV12-4 with TRBJ2-5; 8 bases are shared with TRBD1. J gave up 5 bases and V 5 bases, and 7 bases lay outside the gene matches. This CDR3 comprises 14 residues. Here the CDR3 reads CASSPPGGRETQYF. CDR3 sequence (DNA): TGTGCCAGCAGTCCCCCAGGGGGCCGTGAGACCCAGTACTTC.

Of note for this clonotype: One junction end disagrees with the germline gene, perhaps due to a read error. The chain links TRBV19 to TRBJ1-5; D perhaps matches TRBD1 (5 bases). There are 15 residues in the CDR3. The V gene's germline CDR1 is LNHDA and CDR2 SQIVND (reference sequence). This chain's CDR3 is CASKHQGLSNQPQHF. Written as DNA, the CDR3 is TGTGCTAGTAAACATCAGGGCCTTAGCAATCAGCCCCAGCATTTT.

The V gene is TRBV4-3, the J gene TRBJ1-6; D gene ambiguous. Deletions cut 0 bases from V and 2 bases from J, with 11 bases between. Per germline, CDR1 LGHNA and CDR2 YSLEER. The CDR3 loop spans 17 amino acids. The CDR3 DNA reads as TGCGCCAGCAGCCAAGAGCTAGCGGGAGCCTATAATTCACCCCTCCACTTT. It specifies CASSQELAGAYNSPLHF.

This clonotype was observed a few times. The genes are TRBV6-1 and TRBJ2-3, with TRBD2 matching over 8 bases. CDR3 length equals 15 residues. Trimming at V came to 10 bases and at J to 0 bases, leaving 9 bases not matched to a gene. Germline lookup yields CDR1 MNHNS and CDR2 SASEGT. The CDR3 region has the DNA TGTGCCACTAGCGGGCCGGCTTTTAGCACAGATACGCAGTATTTT. Its protein product is CATSGPAFSTDTQYF.

As regards this clonotype: Its ends do not fully match the called genes, so a read error is possible. The genes are TRBV7-7 and TRBJ2-3, with D maybe TRBD2 (5 bases). Germline-derived CDR1 and CDR2 are SSHAT and FNYEAQ (reference sequence). This CDR3 is 15 amino acids long. CDR3 bases: TGTGCTAGCAGCCCAACGGGCGGGAGCACAGATACGCAGTATTTT. Its translation is CASSPTGGSTDTQYF.

The rearrangement joins TRBV20-1 to TRBJ1-2; D might be TRBD1 (6 bases). Germline-derived CDR1 and CDR2 are DFQATT and SNEGSKA (reference sequence). The CDR3 runs to 15 residues. Trimming cost V 7 bases and J 2 bases, with 20 bases left between them. The CDR3 protein is CSVAGRGAVNYGYTF. CDR3 nucleotide sequence: TGCAGTGTCGCCGGGAGGGGGGCCGTGAACTATGGCTACACCTTC.

This clonotype appeared a few times. This chain connects TRBV6-5 to TRBJ2-5; TRBD1 aligns across 7 bases. Germline loops: CDR1 MNHEY, CDR2 SVGAGI. Trimming took 4 bases from V and 2 from J; bases not matched to a gene: 13. The CDR3 is 17 amino acids. The chain's CDR3 is CASSSYPGTAEQETQYF. The DNA for the CDR3 is TGTGCCAGCAGTTCTTACCCTGGGACAGCGGAGCAAGAGACCCAGTACTTC.

This clonotype appeared a single time. No conserved phenylalanine or tryptophan ends this CDR3, so it is likely a read error. J is TRBJ1-6 and V is TRBV5-1; D is uncertain. The length of the CDR3 is 14 residues. CDR1 is SGHRS and CDR2 is YFSETQ in the germline V gene. Written as DNA, the CDR3 is TGCGCCAGCAGCTTGGAGCCCTATAATTCCCCCCTCCACCTT. Amino acids: CASSLEPYNSPLHL.

Remarks on this clonotype: This could be a read error, since a much larger clone is one nucleotide away. No conserved phenylalanine or tryptophan ends this CDR3, so it is likely a read error. The DNA is omitted, as the CDR3 cannot be located on it reliably, and the CDR3 follows TCRdb's listing. The V gene is TRBV29-1, the J gene TRBJ2-7; the table's D call, TRBD1, has no DNA check behind it. The CDR3 has 12 amino acids, counting both end residues. The germline CDR1 and CDR2 sequences are SQVTM and ANQGSEA. CDR3: CSVRGYSCEQYL.

This clonotype showed up just once. The chain joins TRBV7-2 to TRBJ1-5, with 7 bases aligning to TRBD1. CDR1 and CDR2 (germline): SGHTA, FQGNSA. The CDR3 runs to 17 residues. V was pared by 2 bases and J by 3 bases, with 10 bases of the junction left unmatched. DNA of the CDR3: TGTGCCAGCAGCTTAATTTTCCGGGGACAGTTCAATCAGCCCCAGCATTTT. It codes for CASSLIFRGQFNQPQHF.

This sequence joins TRBV6-5 and TRBJ1-1; possible D gene TRBD1, 5 bases. This CDR3 comprises 15 residues. Trimming took 8 bases from V and 3 from J, leaving 19 bases between them. Germline V lookup: CDR1 MNHEY, CDR2 SVGAGI. Written as DNA, the CDR3 is TGTGCCAGCGGGTACCATAGGACAAAGGACACTGAAGCTTTCTTT. Its protein product is CASGYHRTKDTEAFF.

The J gene is TRBJ2-3, the V gene TRBV20-1; D ambiguous. Trimming pared 0 bases from V and 10 bases from J, leaving 8 bases between. This CDR3 is built from 11 residues. Germline CDR1 and CDR2: DFQATT and SNEGSKA (reference sequence). The CDR3 nucleotides are TGCAGTGCTAGAGACACTTGGTCGCAGTATTTT. It specifies CSARDTWSQYF.

This clonotype was seen repeatedly, ten times or more. The chain is built from TRBV15 and TRBJ2-7; D possibly corresponds to TRBD2 (5 bases). This CDR3 has 14 amino acids. Germline CDR1 LNHNV, CDR2 YYDKDF (reference sequence). Trimming left V 0 bases short and J 2 bases short, with 8 bases between. CDR3 amino acids: CATSRDTGTYEQYF. The CDR3 nucleotides are TGTGCCACCAGCAGAGATACGGGAACCTACGAGCAGTACTTC.

This clonotype was found many times. CDR3 protein: CASSQDLGREQFF. For the CDR3, the DNA is TGTGCCAGCAGCCAAGATCTGGGACGTGAGCAGTTCTTC. The V call is TRBV14, the J call TRBJ2-1; either TRBD1 or TRBD2 may fit D (5 bases each). CDR3 size: 13 residues. The germline CDR1 and CDR2 sequences are SGHDN and FVKESK. The V gene lost 0 bases and the J gene lost 9 bases, with 9 bases spanning the gap.

This chain joins TRBV7-2 and TRBJ1-5; TRBD1 matches 11 bases. V trimming: 4 bases; J trimming: 7 bases; junction bases outside the gene matches: 6. CDR1 and CDR2 from the germline V gene are SGHTA and FQGNSA. The CDR3 sequence is 15 residues long. The CDR3 sequence: CASSSPRDRGQPQHF. CDR3 bases: TGTGCCAGCAGCTCCCCCCGGGACAGGGGGCAGCCCCAGCATTTT.

This clonotype has just a few counts. V is TRBV20-1 and J is TRBJ2-6; D remains unclear. CDR3 length: 13 amino acids. The V end was cut by 0 bases, the J end by 3 bases, with 3 bases between. Germline lookup yields CDR1 DFQATT and CDR2 SNEGSKA (reference sequence). CDR3 region: CSARESGANVLTF. The CDR3 coding sequence is TGCAGTGCTAGAGAGAGTGGGGCCAACGTCCTGACTTTC.

This clonotype appeared a few times. A much larger clonotype is one base distant, so this may be a read error. The J gene is TRBJ2-1, the V gene TRBV7-3; 9 nucleotides match TRBD2. Germline V gives CDR1 SGHTA, CDR2 FQGTGA. The CDR3 extends over 15 amino acids. As DNA, the CDR3 is TGTGCCAGCAGCCCGGTAGTAGCGGGGGTAAATGAGCAGCTCTTC. Its translation: CASSPVVAGVNEQLF.

A note on this clonotype: At one of its ends the junction is not consistent with the germline gene, which may arise from a read error. V is TRBV2 and J is TRBJ2-7, with TRBD2 matching over 10 bases. There are 14 residues in the CDR3. CDR1 is SNHLY and CDR2 is FYNNEI in the germline V gene. Here the CDR3 reads CASSRQREGNGQHF. In DNA form, the CDR3 reads TGTGCCAGCAGCAGGCAGCGGGAGGGTAACGGGCAGCACTTC.